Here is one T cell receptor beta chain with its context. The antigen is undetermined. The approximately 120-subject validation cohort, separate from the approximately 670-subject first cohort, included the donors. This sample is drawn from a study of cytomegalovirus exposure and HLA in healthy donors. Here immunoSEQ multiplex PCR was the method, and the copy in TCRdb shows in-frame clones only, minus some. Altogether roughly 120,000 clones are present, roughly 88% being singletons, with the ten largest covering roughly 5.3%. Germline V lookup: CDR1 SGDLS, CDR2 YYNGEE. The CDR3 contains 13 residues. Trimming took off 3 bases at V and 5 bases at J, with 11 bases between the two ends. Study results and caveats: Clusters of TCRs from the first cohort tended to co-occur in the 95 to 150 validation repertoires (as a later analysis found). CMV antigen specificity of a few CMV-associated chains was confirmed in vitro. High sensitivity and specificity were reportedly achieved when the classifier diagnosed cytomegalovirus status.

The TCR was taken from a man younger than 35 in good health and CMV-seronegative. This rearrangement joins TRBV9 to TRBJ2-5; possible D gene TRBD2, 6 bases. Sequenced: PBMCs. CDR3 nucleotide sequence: TGTGCCAGCAGCGCCCGCGGGGAGGAGACCCAGTACTTC. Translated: CASSARGEETQYF.